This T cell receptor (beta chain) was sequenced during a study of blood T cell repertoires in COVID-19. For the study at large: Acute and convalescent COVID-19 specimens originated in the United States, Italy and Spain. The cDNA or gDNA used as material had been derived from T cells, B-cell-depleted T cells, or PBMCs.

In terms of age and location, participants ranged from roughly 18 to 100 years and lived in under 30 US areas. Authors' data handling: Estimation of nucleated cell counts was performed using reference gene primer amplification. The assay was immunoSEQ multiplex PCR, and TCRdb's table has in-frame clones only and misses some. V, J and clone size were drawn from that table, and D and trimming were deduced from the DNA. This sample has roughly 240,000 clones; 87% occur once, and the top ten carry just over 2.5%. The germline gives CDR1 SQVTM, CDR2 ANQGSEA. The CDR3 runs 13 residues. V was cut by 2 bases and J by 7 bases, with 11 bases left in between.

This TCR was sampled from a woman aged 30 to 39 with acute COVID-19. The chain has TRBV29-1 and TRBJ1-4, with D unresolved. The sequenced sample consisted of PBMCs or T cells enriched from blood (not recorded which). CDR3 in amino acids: CSVELSVGEKLFF. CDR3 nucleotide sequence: TGCAGCGTTGAATTGTCAGTTGGTGAAAAACTGTTTTTT. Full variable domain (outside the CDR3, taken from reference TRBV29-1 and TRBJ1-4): SAVISQKPSRDICQRGTSLTIQCQVDSQVTMMFWYRQQPGQSLTLIATANQGSEATYESGFVIDKFPISRPNLTFSTLTVSNMSPEDSSIYLCSVELSVGEKLFFGSGTQLSVL.